Listed below are T cell receptor beta chains from one sample, sequenced in a study of T-cell memory formation after mild COVID-19. TCRdb re-called the 5' RACE reads through MiXCR, storing one row per CDR3 protein. The table has more than 300,000 distinct CDR3 sequences, about an eighth seen once; the top ten hold approximately 21%. The source material was PBMCs or a T cell subset sorted from them (not recorded which). The receptors were gathered from a man aged 18 to 30 who had mild COVID-19 (a few samples of this study predate the infection). Cell type and time point are not known. The CDR3 runs from the conserved cysteine through the conserved F or W. D genes are given only for firm matches. Rows may omit the clone size; those that give it use once, few, many or a size class.

>TRBV28|TRBJ1-6|NA|few
CASGSSYNSPLHF
TGTGCCTCGGGGAGCTCCTATAATTCACCCCTCCACTTT
>TRBV4-2|TRBJ1-1|NA|NA
CASSLSGPRAFF
TGTGCCAGCAGCCTTTCGGGTCCAAGAGCTTTCTTT
>TRBV7-9|TRBJ1-5|NA|many
CASSSGWELAQHF
TGTGCCAGCAGCTCGGGGTGGGAGTTGGCCCAGCATTTT
>TRBV7-2|TRBJ2-1|TRBD2|few
CASSRTSGGVVANEQFF
TGTGCCAGCAGCCGGACTAGCGGGGGGGTGGTGGCAAATGAGCAGTTCTTC
>TRBV7-2|TRBJ2-7|TRBD2|few
CASSRSGVKPYEQYF
TGTGCCAGCAGCCGTAGCGGGGTTAAACCCTACGAGCAGTACTTC
>TRBV10-3|TRBJ2-5|NA|few
CAISSGGAKETQYF
TGTGCCATCAGTAGTGGGGGGGCAAAAGAGACCCAGTACTTC
>TRBV7-2|TRBJ1-3|NA|NA
CASSTGYIGGRAGNTIYF
TGTGCCAGCAGCACAGGGTATATTGGGGGGCGAGCTGGAAACACCATATATTTT
>TRBV7-3|TRBJ2-3|NA|few
CASSRGTGTTDTQYF
TGTGCCAGCAGCCGCGGGACGGGTACCACAGATACGCAGTATTTT
>TRBV5-1|TRBJ2-2|NA|many
CASSLVVNTGELFF
TGCGCCAGCAGCTTGGTGGTCAACACCGGGGAGCTGTTTTTT
>TRBV6-6|TRBJ2-6|NA|once
CASSYRGATGANVLTF
TGTGCCAGCAGTTACCGAGGGGCAACTGGGGCCAACGTCCTGACTTTC
>TRBV12-3/TRBV12-4|TRBJ2-3|TRBD1|few
CASSWGTVRHTDTQYF
TGTGCCAGCAGTTGGGGGACAGTAAGACACACAGATACGCAGTATTTT
>TRBV20-1|TRBJ2-2|TRBD2|NA
CSASLAGNTGELFF
TGCAGTGCGTCTCTAGCGGGGAACACCGGGGAGCTGTTTTTT
>TRBV7-6|TRBJ1-1|TRBD1|few
CASSLTGGVNTEAFF
TGTGCCAGCAGCTTAACAGGGGGGGTGAACACTGAAGCTTTCTTT
>TRBV30|TRBJ2-7|TRBD1|few
CAWSGRTGWYEQYF
TGTGCCTGGAGTGGAAGGACAGGGTGGTACGAGCAGTACTTC